A single T cell receptor (beta chain) is shown here with its context. The antigen is undetermined. The assay was run at survey level. Measured with immunoSEQ multiplex PCR; TCRdb has only the in-frame clones, and not every one. The sample records more than 90,000 clones, about 78% being singletons. This sample is part of a study of fetal regulatory T cell absence and autoimmunity. Germline V gives CDR1 SGHDT, CDR2 YYEEEE. This CDR3 is built from 11 residues. V was clipped by 2 bases and J by 10 bases; unmatched bases: 2. Study-level findings and limits: In IPEX syndrome, oligoclonal enrichment was read as supporting prenatal antigen-driven autoimmunity in the pancreas. Some top pancreas TCR clones were over 95-fold enriched versus cord blood. TRB gene family usage was broadly similar in cord blood and pancreas.

The sequence derives from a male donor with IPEX syndrome. Specimen: pancreas tissue. The rearrangement joins TRBV5-6 to TRBJ2-5; 7 bases match TRBD2. The DNA of the CDR3 is TGTGCCAGCAGCTTAGCGGGGAGCCAGTACTTC. It translates to CASSLAGSQYF.